The entry below gives a single T cell receptor (beta chain) sequence along with its context. This entry is derived from a study of blood T cell repertoires in COVID-19. About the study: COVID-19 samples, acute and convalescent, were from the United States, Italy and Spain. PBMCs, B-cell-depleted T cells, or T cells provided the cDNA or gDNA that made up the material.

Germline lookup yields CDR1 MRHNA and CDR2 SNTAGT. The CDR3 sequence is 12 residues long. V shed 10 bases and J shed 2 bases, with 8 bases lying between them. Original processing methods: Reference gene primer amplification yielded estimated nucleated cell counts. TCRdb keeps only in-frame clones here, not all; method: immunoSEQ multiplex PCR. V and J calls and clone size are those listed in that table; D and trimming were worked out from the DNA. The table has roughly 110,000 clones, roughly 76% seen once. The origin of this receptor is a human donor in a cohort sampled during active COVID-19. The specimen was peripheral blood. J is TRBJ2-2 and V is TRBV6-4, with no clear D. The CDR3 nucleotides are TGTGCCACCAGACACAACACCGGGGAGCTGTTTTTT. Translation gives CATRHNTGELFF.